Given below is one T cell receptor (beta chain) in context. Its target is unknown. The time point here: peripheral blood 6 weeks after treatment start. All patients handed over anywhere from 1 to 8 samples, pretreatment and on-treatment. The V gene end was trimmed by 4 bases and the J gene end by 5 bases; junction bases not matched to a gene: 7. CDR1 is SGHTA, CDR2 FQGNSA, per germline. The CDR3 is 15 residues long. This sample is drawn from a study of PD-L1 blockade in urothelial cancer. About the study: After treatment start, blood was analyzed at 3 weeks (second dose) and at 6 weeks. The median T cell count in blood samples was 110,000 to 150,000. Whole-study findings and limits: A pretreatment blood TCR clonality that fell below the median predicted better progression-free and overall survival.

Libraries were prepared by immunoSEQ multiplex PCR; TCRdb keeps only in-frame clonotypes and omits some of them. Of about 120,000 clones listed, approximately 90% are singletons. This rearrangement joins TRBV7-2 to TRBJ2-5; TRBD1 aligns across 10 bases. The sample consisted of PBMCs, taken around atezolizumab (anti-PD-L1) treatment. The receptor comes from a man in his sixties with urothelial cancer. DNA for the CDR3: TGTGCCAGCAGCTACGGACAGGGGGTCTGGGAGACCCAGTACTTC. This translates into CASSYGQGVWETQYF.